The 3 T cell receptor beta chains in this list originate from one sample, sequenced in a study of blood T cell repertoires in COVID-19. TCRdb's table, derived via immunoSEQ multiplex PCR, lists solely in-frame clones and lacks some. This repertoire shows approximately 450,000 clones, more than 80% found once; its top ten account for roughly 1.1%. The sequenced sample was PBMCs or T cells enriched from blood (not recorded which). The origin of the receptors is a man aged 25-45 years who had recovered from COVID-19.

The genes are TRBV11-2 and TRBJ1-1; unclear D gene. V was cut by 8 bases and J by 1 base, with 11 bases left in between. The CDR3 is made up of 13 amino acids. Germline V gene data show CDR1 as SGHAT and CDR2 as FQNNGV. The DNA of the CDR3 is TGTGCCAGCGGCAATGGAGCGAACACTGAAGCTTTCTTT. Amino acid sequence: CASGNGANTEAFF.

This sequence joins TRBV28 and TRBJ1-2; weak D call: TRBD1 (6 bases). Trimming stripped 3 bases from V and 8 bases from J, with 19 bases between. Germline CDR1 and CDR2: MDHEN and SYDVKM. The CDR3 is 15 amino acids. The CDR3: CASSFVDRLRGGYTF. In DNA, the CDR3 is TGTGCCAGCAGTTTTGTCGACAGGCTCAGGGGCGGCTACACCTTC.

The chain is built from TRBV27 and TRBJ2-7; possibly TRBD1 for D (5 bases). CDR3 size: 13 residues. Trimming took off 4 bases at V and 3 bases at J, with 10 bases between the two ends. Germline V gene data show CDR1 as MNHEY and CDR2 as SMNVEV (reference sequence). CDR3 sequence (DNA): TGTGCCAGCAGTTGGGGCCCGCACTACGAGCAGTACTTC. Its translation is CASSWGPHYEQYF.